This entry concerns a single T cell receptor beta chain. These data are taken from a study of blood T cell repertoires in COVID-19. Whole-study context: Spain, Italy and the United States supplied samples that represented acute and convalescent COVID-19.

The repertoire was sequenced with immunoSEQ multiplex PCR; TCRdb's copy has only in-frame clones and lacks some. This table has more than 95,000 clones, approximately 80% appearing once. J gave up 8 bases and V 4 bases, and 9 bases lay outside the gene matches. This CDR3 is built from 14 residues. Looked up from germline, CDR1 is SGHNT and CDR2 is YYREEE (reference sequence). The V gene is TRBV5-4, the J gene TRBJ1-2; 9 bases fit TRBD1. The origin of this receptor is a human donor in a cohort sampled during active COVID-19. Material: peripheral blood. Written as DNA, the CDR3 is TGTGCCAGCAGCCCTCCCGGACAGGGGACGGGCTACACCTTC. Translating gives CASSPPGQGTGYTF.